This passage covers 8 T cell receptor beta chains from one sample sequenced in a study of shared clonotypes between healthy human individuals. The method was immunoSEQ multiplex PCR; TCRdb's version includes in-frame clones alone and lacks a portion of them. The sample has some 2,400,000 clones; roughly 95% are singletons. Sequencing was done on a sample of naive CD4+ T cells sorted from blood. Subset: CD45RA+ positively selected. The receptors shown here come from a man aged 18 to 30 in good health.

V gene TRBV7-6 combines with J gene TRBJ2-2; TRBD2 aligns across 8 bases. CDR1 and CDR2 from the germline V gene are SGHVS and FNYEAQ. Trimming removed 4 bases from V and 2 bases from J; junction bases left unmatched: 6. The CDR3 extends over 16 amino acids. CDR3 protein: CASSSISGANTGELFF. CDR3 in DNA: TGTGCCAGCAGCTCAATTAGCGGGGCAAACACCGGGGAGCTGTTTTTT.

The gene calls are TRBV18 and TRBJ1-5; tentative D call: TRBD1 (6 bases). CDR1 is KGHSH and CDR2 is LQKENI in the germline V gene. The CDR3 consists of 14 residues. V was trimmed by 4 bases and J by 3 bases, leaving 10 bases between them. The CDR3 nucleotides read TGTGCCAGCTCACGCGGGACAAACAATCAGCCCCAGCATTTT. Translation: CASSRGTNNQPQHF.

A remark on this clone: Other DNA sequences within the sample encode an identical CDR3. The chain carries TRBV11-3 and TRBJ2-1; D is unresolved. Trimming shortened V by 3 bases and J by 0 bases, and 6 bases separated the two germline ends. Germline CDR1 is SGHNT and CDR2 is YENEEA. The CDR3 length is 14 residues. CDR3 in DNA: TGTGCCAGCAGCTTGAGTAGCTCCTACAATGAGCAGTTCTTC. Its translation is CASSLSSSYNEQFF.

This clone was seen just once. The chain combines TRBV9 with TRBJ1-1; D perhaps matches TRBD1 (5 bases). Per germline, CDR1 SGDLS and CDR2 YYNGEE. With 4 bases removed from V and 3 bases from J, the gap between germline ends came to 10 bases. The CDR3 is 13 amino acids. CDR3 coding DNA: TGTGCCAGCAGCCCCCGGGACGACACTGAAGCTTTCTTT. Translation gives CASSPRDDTEAFF.

The chain has TRBV5-4 and TRBJ2-2; D gene uncertain. There are 14 residues in the CDR3. CDR1 and CDR2 from the germline V gene are SGHNT and YYREEE (reference sequence). V lost 2 bases and J 5 bases, leaving 10 bases between the germline ends. CDR3 DNA sequence: TGTGCCAGCAGCTTCGTTGGTGAGACCGGGGAGCTGTTTTTT. This encodes CASSFVGETGELFF.

This clone came up once. This chain joins TRBV4-1 and TRBJ1-5, with D hard to call. The CDR3 is 15 residues long. CDR1 MGHRA and CDR2 YSYEKL come from the germline V gene. V lost 1 base and J 0 bases, leaving 7 bases between the germline ends. CDR3 in DNA: TGCGCCAGCAGCCAAGGACAAGATAGCAATCAGCCCCAGCATTTT. Its translation: CASSQGQDSNQPQHF.

The J gene is TRBJ2-7, the V gene TRBV6-5; 8 bases fit TRBD1. The CDR3 length is 14 residues. Trimming at V came to 2 bases and at J to 2 bases, leaving 2 bases not matched to a gene. Per germline, CDR1 MNHEY and CDR2 SVGAGI. CDR3 sequence: CASSYEQGAYEQYF. CDR3 DNA: TGTGCCAGCAGTTACGAACAGGGGGCCTACGAGCAGTACTTC.

This sequence joins TRBV10-3 and TRBJ2-2; 7 nucleotides align to TRBD1. This CDR3 region has 14 residues. The germline gives CDR1 ENHRY, CDR2 SYGVKD. J gave up 6 bases and V 6 bases, and 7 bases lay outside the gene matches. CDR3 residues: CAISGQAEAGELFF. The CDR3 coding sequence is TGTGCCATCAGCGGACAGGCGGAGGCCGGGGAGCTGTTTTTT.